This TCR beta chain was identified during a study of cytomegalovirus exposure and HLA in healthy donors. Study conclusions and caveats: Several of the most significant clusters appeared linked to common viral pathogens, based on a later analysis. It was confirmed in vitro that three of the CMV-associated chains were specific for CMV antigens. The analysis excluded some indistinguishable V segments, including TRBV6-2 and TRBV6-3.

The study ran its PCR with 60 Vbeta and 13 Jbeta primers. Libraries were prepared by immunoSEQ multiplex PCR; TCRdb keeps only in-frame clonotypes and omits some of them. The sample holds some 190,000 clones, roughly 86% seen once. This clone was counted a single time. Antigen unknown. Nominal health characterized the donors when sampled, though unrecorded immune exposures were likely. The CDR3 sequence is 17 residues long. V trimming: 3 bases; J trimming: 2 bases; junction bases outside the gene matches: 8. Germline lookup yields CDR1 SGHNT and CDR2 YYREEE (reference sequence). The TCR was taken from a woman younger than 35 in good health and CMV-seronegative. The sequencing sample was made of PBMCs. The V gene is TRBV5-4, the J gene TRBJ2-3; 11 bases align to TRBD2. The CDR3 region has the DNA TGTGCCAGCAGCTCCCATCCTAGCGGGGGGTTCACAGATACGCAGTATTTT. Translated, it gives CASSSHPSGGFTDTQYF.